The TCR beta chain described here comes from a study of T cells after yellow fever vaccination. Overall study: For low cell numbers, libraries were made with SMART-Seq v4 Ultra Low Input.

5'RACE template switching produced TCR cDNA carrying a universal primer site and UMIs. TCRdb called the 5' RACE reads again in MiXCR, with one record for every CDR3 protein. Of about 170,000 distinct CDR3 sequences in the sample, 9.5% to 12% were seen once. Points from the study as a whole: The secondary response was weaker, and its peak arrived faster, on day 5 versus 15. Repertoires obtained by FACS sorting could include abundant clonotypes that entered as contaminants from the bulk population.

Trimming left V 4 bases short and J 3 bases short, with 16 bases between. The CDR3 runs to 14 residues. Germline V CDR1 and CDR2: GTSNPN, SVGIG (reference sequence). Comments on this clonotype: The antigen is unknown.

The sequence was obtained from a man between 18 and 35 years old who received the YFV17D yellow fever vaccine. Sequencing used CD8+ T cells sorted from PBMCs, obtained 15 days after the yellow fever booster vaccination. The V call is TRBV30, the J call TRBJ2-7; D might be TRBD1 (6 bases). The CDR3 loop is CAWTTRDTFYEQYF. Written as DNA, the CDR3 is TGTGCCTGGACTACCCGGGACACCTTCTACGAGCAGTACTTC.